This TCR beta chain was recorded in a study of T-cell memory formation after mild COVID-19. Using its own MiXCR run on the 5' RACE reads, TCRdb lists one record per CDR3 protein. The profile shows tens of thousands of distinct CDR3 sequences, 7.3% of them singletons. Per the germline V gene, CDR1 is MDHEN and CDR2 is SYDVKM. This CDR3 spans 17 amino acids. With V trimmed by 11 bases and J by 4 bases, 16 bases remained unmatched. Specimen: PBMCs or a T cell subset sorted from them (not recorded which). The chain carries TRBV28 and TRBJ2-3, with TRBD2 matching 12 bases. The clonotype comes from a man between 18 and 29 years old who had mild COVID-19 (a few samples of this study predate the infection). Cell type and time point are not known. CDR3 coding DNA: TGTGCCTGGTCAACCTGGGATCTAGCGGGGGGGCCAGATACGCAGTATTTT. Its protein is CAWSTWDLAGGPDTQYF.